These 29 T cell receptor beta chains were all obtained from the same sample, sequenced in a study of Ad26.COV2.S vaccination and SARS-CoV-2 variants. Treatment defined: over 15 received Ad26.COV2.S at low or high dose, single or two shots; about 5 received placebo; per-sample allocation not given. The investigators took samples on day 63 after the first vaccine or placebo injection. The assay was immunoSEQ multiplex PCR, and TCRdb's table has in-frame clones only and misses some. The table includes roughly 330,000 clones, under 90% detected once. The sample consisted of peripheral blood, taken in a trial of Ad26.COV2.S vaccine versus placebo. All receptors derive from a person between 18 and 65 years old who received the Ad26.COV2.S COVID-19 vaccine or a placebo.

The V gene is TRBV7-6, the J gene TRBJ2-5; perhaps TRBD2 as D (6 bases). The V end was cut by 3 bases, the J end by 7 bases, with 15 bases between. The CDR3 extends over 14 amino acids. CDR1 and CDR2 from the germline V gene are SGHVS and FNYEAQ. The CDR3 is CASSLRGGARTQYF. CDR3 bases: TGTGCCAGCAGCTTGCGGGGCGGGGCAAGGACCCAGTACTTC.

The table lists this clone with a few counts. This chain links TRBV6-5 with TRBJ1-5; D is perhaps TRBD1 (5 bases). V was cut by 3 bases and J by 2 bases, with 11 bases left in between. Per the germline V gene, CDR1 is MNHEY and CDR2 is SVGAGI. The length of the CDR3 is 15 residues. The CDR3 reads CASSYAAGGNQPQHF. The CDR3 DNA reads TGTGCCAGCAGTTATGCGGCGGGGGGCAATCAGCCCCAGCATTTT.

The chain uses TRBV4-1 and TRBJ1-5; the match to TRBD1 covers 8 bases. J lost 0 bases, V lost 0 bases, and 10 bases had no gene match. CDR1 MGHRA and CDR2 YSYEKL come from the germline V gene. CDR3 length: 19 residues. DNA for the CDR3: TGCGCCAGCAGCCAAGATAAGGGACAGGATACCTATAGCAATCAGCCCCAGCATTTT. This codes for CASSQDKGQDTYSNQPQHF.

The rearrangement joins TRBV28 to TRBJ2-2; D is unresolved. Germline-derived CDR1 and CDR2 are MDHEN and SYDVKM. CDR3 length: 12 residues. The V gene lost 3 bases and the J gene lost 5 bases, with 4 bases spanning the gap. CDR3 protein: CASSFYTGELFF. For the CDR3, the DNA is TGTGCCAGCAGTTTTTATACCGGGGAGCTGTTTTTT.

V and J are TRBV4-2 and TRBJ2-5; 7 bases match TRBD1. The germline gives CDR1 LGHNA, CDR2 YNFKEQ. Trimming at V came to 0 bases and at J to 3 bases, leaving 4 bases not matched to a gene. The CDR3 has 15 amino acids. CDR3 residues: CASSQERQGEETQYF. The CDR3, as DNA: TGTGCCAGCAGCCAAGAGAGGCAGGGGGAAGAGACCCAGTACTTC.

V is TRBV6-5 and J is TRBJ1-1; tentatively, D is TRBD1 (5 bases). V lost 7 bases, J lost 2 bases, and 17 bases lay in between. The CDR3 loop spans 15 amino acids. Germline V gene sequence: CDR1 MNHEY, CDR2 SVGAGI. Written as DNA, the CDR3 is TGTGCCAGCACCCCCGACAGTTTCCCAAACACTGAAGCTTTCTTT. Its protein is CASTPDSFPNTEAFF.

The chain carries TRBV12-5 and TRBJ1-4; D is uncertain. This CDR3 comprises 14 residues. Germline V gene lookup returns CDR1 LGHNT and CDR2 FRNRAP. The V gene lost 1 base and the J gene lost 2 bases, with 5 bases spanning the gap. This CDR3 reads CASGLGATNEKLFF. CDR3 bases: TGTGCTAGTGGTTTGGGGGCGACTAATGAAAAACTGTTTTTT.

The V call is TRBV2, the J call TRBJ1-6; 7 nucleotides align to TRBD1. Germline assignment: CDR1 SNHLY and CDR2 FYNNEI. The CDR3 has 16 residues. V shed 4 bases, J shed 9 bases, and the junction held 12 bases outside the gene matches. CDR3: CASSGTLSQGGSPLHF. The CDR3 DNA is TGTGCCAGCAGTGGGACGTTGAGCCAGGGGGGTTCACCCCTCCACTTT.

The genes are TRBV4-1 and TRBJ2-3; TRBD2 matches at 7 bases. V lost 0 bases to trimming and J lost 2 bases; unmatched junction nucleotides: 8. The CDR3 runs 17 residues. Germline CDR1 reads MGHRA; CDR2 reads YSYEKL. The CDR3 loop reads CASSQDRASGPTDTQYF. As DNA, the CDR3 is TGCGCCAGCAGCCAAGATCGGGCTAGCGGCCCCACAGATACGCAGTATTTT.

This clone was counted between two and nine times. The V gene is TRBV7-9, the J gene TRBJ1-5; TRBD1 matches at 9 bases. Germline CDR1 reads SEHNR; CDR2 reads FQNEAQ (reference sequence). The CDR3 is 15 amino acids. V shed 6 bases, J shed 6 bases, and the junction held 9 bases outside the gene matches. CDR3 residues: CASSSDRGISQPQHF. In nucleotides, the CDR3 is TGTGCCAGCAGTTCCGACAGGGGGATCAGTCAGCCCCAGCATTTT.

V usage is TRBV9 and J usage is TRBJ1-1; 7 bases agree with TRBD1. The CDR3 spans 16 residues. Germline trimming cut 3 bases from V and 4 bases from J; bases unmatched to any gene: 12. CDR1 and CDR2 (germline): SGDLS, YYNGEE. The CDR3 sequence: CASSGLDRVGITEAFF. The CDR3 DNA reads TGTGCCAGCAGCGGATTAGACAGGGTCGGGATCACTGAAGCTTTCTTT. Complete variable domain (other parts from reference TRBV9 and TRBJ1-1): DSGVTQTPKHLITATGQRVTLRCSPRSGDLSVYWYQQSLDQGLQFLIQYYNGEERAKGNILERFSAQQFPDLHSELNLSSLELGDSALYFCASSGLDRVGITEAFFGQGTRLTVV.

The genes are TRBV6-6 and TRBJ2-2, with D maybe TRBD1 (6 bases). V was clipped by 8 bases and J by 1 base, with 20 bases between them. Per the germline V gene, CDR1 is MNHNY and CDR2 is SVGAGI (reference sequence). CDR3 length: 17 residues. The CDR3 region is CASGHSGTSRNTGELFF. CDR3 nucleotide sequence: TGTGCCAGCGGTCATTCCGGGACATCCCGGAACACCGGGGAGCTGTTTTTT.

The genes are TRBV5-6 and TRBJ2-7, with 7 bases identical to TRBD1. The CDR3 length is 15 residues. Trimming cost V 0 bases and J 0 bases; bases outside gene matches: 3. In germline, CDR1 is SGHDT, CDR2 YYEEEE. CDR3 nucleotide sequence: TGTGCCAGCAGCTTGGGCAGGGGGTTCTCCTACGAGCAGTACTTC. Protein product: CASSLGRGFSYEQYF.

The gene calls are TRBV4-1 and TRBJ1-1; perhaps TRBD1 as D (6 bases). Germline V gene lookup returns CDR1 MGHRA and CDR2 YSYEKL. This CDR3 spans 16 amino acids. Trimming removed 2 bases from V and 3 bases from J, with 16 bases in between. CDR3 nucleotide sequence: TGCGCCAGCAGCCAACCCAGGGGCTTACGGGACACTGAAGCTTTCTTT. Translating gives CASSQPRGLRDTEAFF.

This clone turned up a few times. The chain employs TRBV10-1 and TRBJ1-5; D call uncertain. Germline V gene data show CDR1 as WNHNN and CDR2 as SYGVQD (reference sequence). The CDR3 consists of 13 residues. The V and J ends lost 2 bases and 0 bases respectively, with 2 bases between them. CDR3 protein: CASSENSNQPQHF. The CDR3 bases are TGCGCCAGCAGTGAGAATAGCAATCAGCCCCAGCATTTT.

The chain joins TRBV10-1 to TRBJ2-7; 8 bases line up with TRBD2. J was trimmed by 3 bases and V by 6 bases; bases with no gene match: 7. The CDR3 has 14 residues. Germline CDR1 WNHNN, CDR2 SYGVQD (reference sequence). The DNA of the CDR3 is TGCGCCAGCAGCTCCGGGACTAGTCGCTACGAGCAGTACTTC. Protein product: CASSSGTSRYEQYF.

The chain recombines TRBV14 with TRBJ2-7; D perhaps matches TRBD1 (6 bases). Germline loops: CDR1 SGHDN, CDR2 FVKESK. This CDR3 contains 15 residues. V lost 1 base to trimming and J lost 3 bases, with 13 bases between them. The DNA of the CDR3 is TGTGCCAGCAGCCAAGGCAGGGGCCGCGTCTACGAGCAGTACTTC. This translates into CASSQGRGRVYEQYF.

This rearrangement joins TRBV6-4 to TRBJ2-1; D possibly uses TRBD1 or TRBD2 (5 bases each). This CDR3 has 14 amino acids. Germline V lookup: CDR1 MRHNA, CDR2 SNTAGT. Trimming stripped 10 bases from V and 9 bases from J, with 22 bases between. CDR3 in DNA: TGTGCCACTCAGCCTTACGAGGGGCGAGGTGAGCAGTTCTTC. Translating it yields CATQPYEGRGEQFF.

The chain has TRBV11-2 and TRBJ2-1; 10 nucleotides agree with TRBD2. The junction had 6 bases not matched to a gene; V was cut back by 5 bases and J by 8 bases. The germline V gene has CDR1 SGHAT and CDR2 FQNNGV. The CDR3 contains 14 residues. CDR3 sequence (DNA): TGTGCCAGCAGCCCTAGCGGGGGCGGGGATGAGCAGTTCTTC. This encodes CASSPSGGGDEQFF.

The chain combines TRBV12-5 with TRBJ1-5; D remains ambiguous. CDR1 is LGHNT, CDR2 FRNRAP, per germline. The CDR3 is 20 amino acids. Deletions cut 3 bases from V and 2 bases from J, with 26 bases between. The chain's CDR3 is CASGFPVEGGIFRGNQPQHF. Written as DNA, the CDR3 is TGTGCTAGTGGTTTTCCGGTTGAAGGAGGTATTTTTAGGGGCAATCAGCCCCAGCATTTT.

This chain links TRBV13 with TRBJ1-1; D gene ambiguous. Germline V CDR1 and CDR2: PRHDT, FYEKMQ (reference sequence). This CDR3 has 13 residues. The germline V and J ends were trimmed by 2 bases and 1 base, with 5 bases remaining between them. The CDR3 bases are TGTGCCAGCAGCTTAATACAGAACACTGAAGCTTTCTTT. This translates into CASSLIQNTEAFF.

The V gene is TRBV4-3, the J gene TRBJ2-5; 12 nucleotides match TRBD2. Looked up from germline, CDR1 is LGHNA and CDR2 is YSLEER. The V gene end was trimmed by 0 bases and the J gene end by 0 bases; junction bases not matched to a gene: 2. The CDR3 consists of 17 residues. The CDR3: CASSQELAGGNQETQYF. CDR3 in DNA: TGCGCCAGCAGCCAAGAACTAGCGGGGGGTAACCAAGAGACCCAGTACTTC.

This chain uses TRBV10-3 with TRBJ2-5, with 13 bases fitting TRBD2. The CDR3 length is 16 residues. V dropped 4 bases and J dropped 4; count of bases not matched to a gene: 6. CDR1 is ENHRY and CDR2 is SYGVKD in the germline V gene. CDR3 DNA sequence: TGTGCCATCAGTGGAGGGGGGACTAGCGGGGTAGAGACCCAGTACTTC. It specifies CAISGGGTSGVETQYF.

The CDR3 sequence is CASSPSGAGVSYNEQFF. The CDR3 region has the DNA TGCGCCAGCAGCCCCTCAGGAGCGGGAGTCTCCTACAATGAGCAGTTCTTC. The chain employs TRBV4-3 and TRBJ2-1; 8 positions match TRBD2. CDR1 LGHNA and CDR2 YSLEER come from the germline V gene. The length of the CDR3 is 17 residues. With V trimmed by 4 bases and J by 0 bases, 8 bases remained unmatched.

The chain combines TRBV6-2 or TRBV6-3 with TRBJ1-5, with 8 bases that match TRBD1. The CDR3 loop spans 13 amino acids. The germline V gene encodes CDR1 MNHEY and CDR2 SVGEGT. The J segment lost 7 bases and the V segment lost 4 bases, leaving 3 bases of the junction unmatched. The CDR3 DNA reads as TGTGCCAGCAGTTCCAGACAGGGGCAGCCCCAGCATTTT. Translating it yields CASSSRQGQPQHF.

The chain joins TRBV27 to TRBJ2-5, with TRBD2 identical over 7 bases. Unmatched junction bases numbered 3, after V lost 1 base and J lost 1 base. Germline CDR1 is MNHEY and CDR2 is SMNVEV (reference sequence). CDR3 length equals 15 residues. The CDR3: CASSLYPGGQETQYF. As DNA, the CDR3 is TGTGCCAGCAGTTTATATCCGGGAGGCCAAGAGACCCAGTACTTC.

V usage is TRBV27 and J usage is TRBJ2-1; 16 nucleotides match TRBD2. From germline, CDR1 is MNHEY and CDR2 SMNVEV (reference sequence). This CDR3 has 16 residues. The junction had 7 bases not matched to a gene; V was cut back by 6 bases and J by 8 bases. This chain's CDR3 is CASSPGTSGRVYEQFF. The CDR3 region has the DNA TGTGCCAGCAGCCCCGGGACTAGCGGGAGGGTATATGAGCAGTTCTTC.

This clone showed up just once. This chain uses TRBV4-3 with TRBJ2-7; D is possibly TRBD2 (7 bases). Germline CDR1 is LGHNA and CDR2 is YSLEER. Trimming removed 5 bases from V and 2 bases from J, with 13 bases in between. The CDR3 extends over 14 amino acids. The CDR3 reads CASSKGGGTYEQYF. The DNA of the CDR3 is TGCGCCAGCAGCAAGGGGGGGGGAACCTACGAGCAGTACTTC.

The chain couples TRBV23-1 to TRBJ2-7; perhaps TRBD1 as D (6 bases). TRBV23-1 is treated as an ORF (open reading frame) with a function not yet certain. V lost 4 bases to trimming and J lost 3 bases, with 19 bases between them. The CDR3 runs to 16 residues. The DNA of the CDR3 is TGCGCCAGCAGTCGGAAAATCGAACAGGGCAACTACGAGCAGTACGTC. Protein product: CASSRKIEQGNYEQYV.